The 14 T cell receptor beta chains below come from one sample, sequenced in a study of blood T cells in healthy people across ages. A second PCR, run for about 7 to 11 cycles, used a sample-barcoded 5' primer plus a J-beta primer mix. MiXCR, run by TCRdb on the 5' RACE reads, gives a single entry per CDR3 protein. The sample has roughly 800,000 distinct CDR3 sequences, approximately 53% seen once. Sequenced input: blood. The receptors come from a man of 80 years or more in good health.

This clonotype was recorded a few times. The chain couples TRBV20-1 to TRBJ2-7; 8 bases agree with TRBD1. Germline V lookup: CDR1 DFQATT, CDR2 SNEGSKA (reference sequence). The CDR3 sequence is 13 residues long. The V gene end was trimmed by 5 bases and the J gene end by 7 bases; junction bases not matched to a gene: 10. The CDR3 sequence is CSAGKITGGEQYF. As DNA, the CDR3 is TGCAGTGCTGGGAAAATAACAGGGGGTGAGCAGTACTTC.

This chain links TRBV7-2 with TRBJ2-3, with D uncertain. The CDR3 loop spans 14 amino acids. Trimming removed 0 bases from V and 7 bases from J, with 11 bases in between. The V gene's germline CDR1 is SGHTA and CDR2 FQGNSA. This CDR3 reads CASSLANIGHTQYF. The CDR3 bases are TGTGCCAGCAGCTTAGCCAATATAGGACATACGCAGTATTTT.

This chain connects TRBV12-3 or TRBV12-4 to TRBJ2-1, with D tentatively TRBD2 (5 bases). The CDR3 has 17 residues. V dropped 1 base and J dropped 8 bases, with 21 bases sitting between them. CDR3 nucleotides: TGTGCCAGCAGTTTAGGGGGTCTAACGGGGAGAGTAGATGAGCAGTTCTTC. Encoded protein: CASSLGGLTGRVDEQFF.

This clonotype was found a few times. The rearrangement uses TRBV29-1 and TRBJ2-2; TRBD2 is a possible D gene (5 bases). The CDR3 covers 14 residues. CDR1 is SQVTM and CDR2 is ANQGSEA in the germline V gene. The V gene lost 4 bases and the J gene lost 3 bases, with 12 bases spanning the gap. The CDR3 DNA follows: TGCAGCGTTGGCCGGGAAAGGGACACCGGGGAGCTGTTTTTT. Translating gives CSVGRERDTGELFF.

The chain employs TRBV28 and TRBJ2-7; D is possibly TRBD1 (5 bases). CDR1 and CDR2 (germline): MDHEN, SYDVKM. The CDR3 extends over 12 amino acids. The V end lost 6 bases, the J end lost 2 bases, and 8 bases lay between the germline ends. Written as DNA, the CDR3 is TGTGCCAGCAGCCGACAGCCCTACGAGCAGTACTTC. Residues: CASSRQPYEQYF. Combining the CDR3 with reference TRBV28 and TRBJ2-7 gives the whole variable domain DVKVTQSSRYLVKRTGEKVFLECVQDMDHENMFWYRQDPGLGLRLIYFSYDVKMKEKGDIPEGYSVSREKKERFSLILESASTNQTSMYLCASSRQPYEQYFGPGTRLTVT.

In this sample, this clonotype turned up a few times. The rearrangement joins TRBV7-9 to TRBJ1-5; tentative D call: TRBD1 (5 bases). V lost 0 bases to trimming and J lost 0 bases, with 6 bases between them. Per germline, CDR1 SEHNR and CDR2 FQNEAQ (reference sequence). This CDR3 has 15 residues. CDR3 in amino acids: CASSLAGGSNQPQHF. CDR3 coding DNA: TGTGCCAGCAGCTTAGCTGGGGGTAGCAATCAGCCCCAGCATTTT. The full variable domain, with the rest looked up from reference TRBV7-9 and TRBJ1-5, is DTGVSQNPRHKITKRGQNVTFRCDPISEHNRLYWYRQTLGQGPEFLTYFQNEAQLEKSRLLSDRFSAERPKGSFSTLEIQRTEQGDSAMYLCASSLAGGSNQPQHFGDGTRLSIL.

The chain links TRBV20-1 to TRBJ2-1; 8 positions match TRBD2. Germline CDR1 DFQATT, CDR2 SNEGSKA (reference sequence). Unmatched junction bases numbered 9, after V lost 1 base and J lost 4 bases. The CDR3 runs to 16 residues. The CDR3 region is CSARVSVAGRYNEQFF. The DNA of the CDR3 is TGCAGTGCTAGAGTGTCCGTAGCGGGGAGATACAATGAGCAGTTCTTC.

The rearrangement uses TRBV6-1 and TRBJ2-7; TRBD2 matches 15 bases. The CDR3 loop spans 14 amino acids. Germline assignment: CDR1 MNHNS and CDR2 SASEGT. After removal of 8 bases from V and 3 bases from J, the junction contained 2 bases not matched to a gene. The CDR3 DNA reads TGTGCCAGCTCGGGACTAGCGGGGGGCTACGAGCAGTACTTC. Amino acids: CASSGLAGGYEQYF.

This chain connects TRBV5-1 to TRBJ1-4; tentatively, D is TRBD1 (5 bases). The CDR3 covers 16 residues. V lost 0 bases, J lost 4 bases, and 13 bases lay in between. The germline gives CDR1 SGHRS, CDR2 YFSETQ. CDR3 region: CASSLERGRSNEKLFF. The CDR3 DNA is TGCGCCAGCAGCTTGGAGAGGGGACGGAGTAATGAAAAACTGTTTTTT. The full variable domain, rest sourced from reference TRBV5-1 and TRBJ1-4, is KAGVTQTPRYLIKTRGQQVTLSCSPISGHRSVSWYQQTPGQGLQFLFEYFSETQRNKGNFPGRFSGRQFSNSRSEMNVSTLELGDSALYLCASSLERGRSNEKLFFGSGTQLSVL.

The chain links TRBV27 to TRBJ2-7; possibly TRBD1 for D (5 bases). This CDR3 region has 13 residues. Germline V gives CDR1 MNHEY, CDR2 SMNVEV (reference sequence). Trimming shortened V by 4 bases and J by 3 bases, and 10 bases separated the two germline ends. The CDR3 loop reads CASSSLQDYEQYF. The CDR3 DNA reads as TGTGCCAGCAGTTCCCTACAGGACTACGAGCAGTACTTC.

The V gene is TRBV11-2, the J gene TRBJ2-3; D is ambiguous. The CDR3 consists of 12 residues. V was cut by 5 bases and J by 14 bases, with 17 bases left in between. Germline CDR1 is SGHAT and CDR2 is FQNNGV. Here the CDR3 reads CASSLVPPGAYF. In DNA, the CDR3 is TGTGCCAGCAGCCTAGTTCCACCCGGCGCGTATTTT.

The chain recombines TRBV12-3 or TRBV12-4 with TRBJ2-1; tentative D call: TRBD2 (6 bases). The CDR3 loop spans 15 amino acids. V was cut by 5 bases and J by 2 bases, with 13 bases left in between. The CDR3 loop reads CASSPLGGTYNEQFF. The CDR3 DNA reads TGTGCCAGCAGTCCCCTCGGGGGAACCTACAATGAGCAGTTCTTC.

This chain joins TRBV7-3 and TRBJ1-2; TRBD1 agrees at 9 bases. CDR3 length: 13 residues. The germline CDR1 and CDR2 sequences are SGHTA and FQGTGA. V lost 6 bases, J lost 8 bases, and 7 bases stayed unmatched. As DNA, the CDR3 is TGTGCCAGCAGTTTGACAGGGGGGGACGGCTACACCTTC. It yields the protein CASSLTGGDGYTF.

The chain couples TRBV4-1 to TRBJ1-5; possible D gene TRBD1, 5 bases. CDR3 length equals 15 residues. CDR1 and CDR2 (germline): MGHRA, YSYEKL. Trimming left V 1 base short and J 7 bases short, with 14 bases between. The CDR3, as DNA: TGCGCCAGCAGCCAAGTTGGGGCAGCAATACAGCCCCAGCATTTT. Its translation: CASSQVGAAIQPQHF.